This entry lists 26 T cell receptor beta chains sequenced from one sample in a study of regulatory T cells in long-lasting Graves disease. Arm-PCR of CDR3 regions and iRepertoire HTBI primers were the basis on which TCR beta libraries were built. TCRdb used MiXCR to reprocess the multiplex PCR reads, holding one entry per CDR3 protein. The table lists some 250,000 distinct CDR3 sequences, 20% to 25% of them singletons, with approximately 15% in the top ten. Time point denoted: newly diagnosed GD, antithyroid drugs for less than 3 months. Extracted PBMC RNA gave rise to the TCR library. The source was peripheral blood mononuclear cells (PBMCs), collected at new diagnosis, from a patient treated with antithyroid drugs. The receptors here all came from a female donor with Graves disease.

This clonotype was observed at least ten times. At one end the junction does not follow the germline gene, possibly because of a read error. V and J are TRBV5-1 and TRBJ1-3; 8 nucleotides match TRBD1. The CDR3 spans 14 residues. From germline, CDR1 is SGHRS and CDR2 YFSETQ. The CDR3 loop is CASSPGGTGNTIYF. CDR3 in DNA: TGTGCCAGCAGCCCAGGGGGCACGGGAAACACCATATATTTT.

This chain connects TRBV2 to TRBJ2-3, with TRBD2 matching over 11 bases. Germline V gene data show CDR1 as SNHLY and CDR2 as FYNNEI. This CDR3 has 16 residues. V trimming: 1 base; J trimming: 2 bases; junction bases outside the gene matches: 2. CDR3 loop: CASSEELAGVTDTQYF. For the CDR3, the DNA is TGTGCCAGCAGTGAAGAACTAGCGGGAGTCACAGATACGCAGTATTTT.

Many counts were recorded for this clonotype. J is TRBJ2-7 and V is TRBV4-1; 12 nucleotides align to TRBD1. CDR1 MGHRA and CDR2 YSYEKL come from the germline V gene. The CDR3 totals 16 residues. The J segment lost 3 bases and the V segment lost 3 bases, leaving 6 bases of the junction unmatched. The CDR3 reads CASSHAGTGGNYEQYF. CDR3 bases: TGCGCCAGCAGCCACGCCGGGACAGGGGGCAACTACGAGCAGTACTTC.

The V call is TRBV20-1, the J call TRBJ2-1; D is perhaps TRBD2 (6 bases). V dropped 6 bases and J dropped 7 bases, with 19 bases sitting between them. Germline CDR1 is DFQATT and CDR2 is SNEGSKA (reference sequence). The CDR3 spans 14 residues. CDR3 DNA sequence: TGCAGTGCCGGCCGGGCCTCCGGGGGAAATGAGCAGTTCTTC. Its protein is CSAGRASGGNEQFF.

Concerning this clonotype itself: This clone may be a read error of a much larger clone one base away. CDR3 bases: TGTGCCATCAGTAACAGGCCAGATACGCAGTATTTT. This sequence encodes CAISNRPDTQYF. The V call is TRBV10-3, the J call TRBJ2-3; D is perhaps TRBD1 (5 bases). This CDR3 is 12 amino acids long. V shed 5 bases and J shed 4 bases, with 7 bases lying between them. Looked up from germline, CDR1 is ENHRY and CDR2 is SYGVKD.

This clonotype was seen repeatedly, ten times or more. This chain uses TRBV7-9 with TRBJ2-3; no reliable D call. Germline CDR1 and CDR2: SEHNR and FQNEAQ (reference sequence). Trimming cost V 2 bases and J 3 bases, with 12 bases left between them. CDR3 length: 15 residues. CDR3 amino acids: CASSLWATTTDTQYF. CDR3 nucleotides: TGTGCCAGCAGCTTATGGGCAACAACGACAGATACGCAGTATTTT.

This clonotype was recorded at least ten times. The V gene is TRBV20-1, the J gene TRBJ1-5, with 9 bases aligning to TRBD1. Trimming removed 3 bases from V and 3 bases from J; junction bases left unmatched: 3. Germline V gene data show CDR1 as DFQATT and CDR2 as SNEGSKA (reference sequence). The CDR3 totals 14 residues. This chain's CDR3 is CSARGQGNNQPQHF. Written as DNA, the CDR3 is TGCAGTGCTAGGGGACAGGGCAACAATCAGCCCCAGCATTTT.

This clonotype came up many times. The rearrangement joins TRBV18 to TRBJ1-5, with 7 bases lining up with TRBD1. This CDR3 has 14 amino acids. CDR1 is KGHSH, CDR2 LQKENI, per germline. V was pared by 8 bases and J by 2 bases, with 6 bases of the junction left unmatched. This chain's CDR3 is CASSPGQGNQPQHF. The CDR3 DNA is TGTGCCAGCAGCCCCGGACAGGGCAATCAGCCCCAGCATTTT.

This clonotype appeared many times. The genes are TRBV7-2 and TRBJ2-1; no definite D call. The CDR3 is 13 residues long. The V gene lost 0 bases and the J gene lost 8 bases, with 8 bases spanning the gap. Germline lookup yields CDR1 SGHTA and CDR2 FQGNSA. Here the CDR3 DNA reads TGTGCCAGCAGCTTAGCGCGTGAGGATGAGCAGTTCTTC. This sequence encodes CASSLAREDEQFF.

This clonotype appeared many times. The gene calls are TRBV19 and TRBJ1-2; TRBD1 might be the D (6 bases). The germline gives CDR1 LNHDA, CDR2 SQIVND (reference sequence). The CDR3 has 13 amino acids. The V and J ends lost 4 bases and 0 bases respectively, with 6 bases between them. CDR3 sequence: CASSRTANYGYTF. CDR3 bases: TGTGCCAGTAGTAGGACAGCTAACTATGGCTACACCTTC.

To note about this clonotype: This may be a read error: a much more frequent sequence differs by one nucleotide. V is TRBV20-1 and J is TRBJ1-5; tentative D call: TRBD1 (5 bases). This CDR3 region has 13 residues. The V gene's germline CDR1 is DFQATT and CDR2 SNEGSKA (reference sequence). CDR3 in DNA: TGCAGTGCGCGAAACAGGAGCGATCAGCCCCGGCATTTT. This gives the protein CSARNRSDQPRHF.

This clonotype was detected many times. The V and J genes are TRBV20-1 and TRBJ1-2, with 8 bases identical to TRBD1. Germline trimming cut 7 bases from V and 2 bases from J; bases unmatched to any gene: 9. The CDR3 sequence is 14 residues long. Germline V gives CDR1 DFQATT, CDR2 SNEGSKA (reference sequence). This chain's CDR3 is CSVPIRDRNYGYTF. The CDR3 bases are TGCAGTGTACCAATCCGGGACAGGAACTATGGCTACACCTTC.

This clonotype was seen ten or more times. The chain links TRBV24-1 to TRBJ1-1, with D unresolved. CDR1 and CDR2 from the germline V gene are KGHDR and SFDVKD. The CDR3 has 12 residues. The V end was cut by 4 bases, the J end by 2 bases, with 4 bases between. CDR3 residues: CATSDLNTEAFF. The CDR3 region has the DNA TGTGCCACCAGTGACCTTAACACTGAAGCTTTCTTT.

This clonotype was observed many times. The gene calls are TRBV11-2 and TRBJ2-3, with 7 bases identical to TRBD2. V shed 6 bases, J shed 5 bases, and the junction held 11 bases outside the gene matches. Germline CDR1 and CDR2: SGHAT and FQNNGV. The CDR3 has 15 amino acids. The CDR3 DNA is TGTGCCAGCAGTCGAAGCGGAACGGGGGGAGATACGCAGTATTTT. Amino acid sequence: CASSRSGTGGDTQYF.

This clonotype was recorded at least ten times. The junction and the germline gene differ at one end; a read error may be behind it. The rearrangement uses TRBV5-1 and TRBJ2-2; D gene ambiguous. Germline values: CDR1 SGHRS, CDR2 YFSETQ. The CDR3 is 13 amino acids. This CDR3 is CASSPPNTGELFF. As DNA, the CDR3 is TGTGCCAGCAGCCCTCCGAACACCGGGGAGCTGTTTTTT.

This clonotype was recorded many times. V is TRBV4-1 and J is TRBJ1-5; D gene ambiguous. V was shortened by 3 bases and J by 0 bases, with 18 bases between the two germline ends. CDR1 is MGHRA, CDR2 YSYEKL, per germline. This CDR3 comprises 18 residues. CDR3 region: CASSQYSVSDDSNQPQHF. The CDR3 DNA is TGCGCCAGCAGCCAGTACTCGGTGTCAGACGATAGCAATCAGCCCCAGCATTTT.

Points on this clonotype: This may be a read error, as it is one base from a much larger clone. The V gene is TRBV12-3 or TRBV12-4, the J gene TRBJ1-1, with D possibly matching TRBD1 (5 bases). The CDR3 is made up of 13 amino acids. The CDR3 region is CASTYGANTEALF. DNA for the CDR3: TGTGCCAGCACCTACGGGGCGAACACTGAAGCTCTCTTT.

Note on this clonotype: A far more abundant clone sits one base away, making this likely a read error. The chain is built from TRBV6-1 and TRBJ2-1; 7 bases match TRBD1. The CDR3 contains 15 residues. Germline V lookup: CDR1 MNHNS, CDR2 SASEGT. CDR3 in amino acids: CACSGRTGVINEQFF. The DNA for the CDR3 is TGTGCCTGCAGTGGGCGGACAGGCGTGATCAATGAGCAGTTCTTC.

V usage is TRBV6-2 or TRBV6-3 and J usage is TRBJ1-2; a possible D gene is TRBD1 (5 bases). V shed 6 bases and J shed 5 bases, with 13 bases lying between them. CDR3 size: 13 residues. The germline V gene has CDR1 MNHEY and CDR2 SVGEGT. The CDR3 DNA reads as TGTGCCAGCAGCCAAGGGGCCGAATATGGCTACACCTTC. Translating gives CASSQGAEYGYTF.

The table lists this clonotype with many counts. The V call is TRBV5-1, the J call TRBJ2-7; tentative D call: TRBD2 (5 bases). The CDR3 runs to 15 residues. V was trimmed by 3 bases and J by 3 bases, leaving 16 bases between them. CDR1 is SGHRS, CDR2 YFSETQ, per germline. CDR3 protein: CASSSDYGFVYEQYF. The CDR3 coding sequence is TGCGCCAGCAGCTCCGACTATGGCTTTGTCTACGAGCAGTACTTC.

This clonotype occurred a few times. As DNA, the CDR3 is TGTGCCAGTAGTATCGAGTTGAGAGGGGCGATTAGCGGCTACACCTTC. This translates into CASSIELRGAISGYTF. The rearrangement joins TRBV19 to TRBJ1-2; maybe TRBD1 (5 bases). The V gene lost 3 bases and the J gene lost 8 bases, with 22 bases spanning the gap. The CDR3 totals 16 residues. The germline gives CDR1 LNHDA, CDR2 SQIVND (reference sequence). Full variable domain (outside the CDR3, taken from reference TRBV19 and TRBJ1-2): DGGITQSPKYLFRKEGQNVTLSCEQNLNHDAMYWYRQDPGQGLRLIYYSQIVNDFQKGDIAEGYSVSREKKESFPLTVTSAQKNPTAFYLCASSIELRGAISGYTFGSGTRLTVV.

V is TRBV20-1 and J is TRBJ2-3, with 16 bases fitting TRBD2. Per germline, CDR1 DFQATT and CDR2 SNEGSKA (reference sequence). With V trimmed by 0 bases and J by 4 bases, 16 bases remained unmatched. CDR3 length: 21 residues. The CDR3 is CSAREDPGTSGRGPMADTQYF. Written as DNA, the CDR3 is TGCAGTGCTAGAGAAGATCCCGGGACTAGCGGGAGGGGGCCAATGGCAGATACGCAGTATTTT.

This clonotype was counted many times. At one boundary the junction diverges from the germline segment, which might be a read error. The chain links TRBV6-5 to TRBJ1-5; D is uncertain. The CDR3 loop spans 13 amino acids. Germline CDR1 MNHEY, CDR2 SVGAGI. CDR3 amino acids: CASSYLGKQPQHF. DNA of the CDR3: TGTGCCAGCAGTTACCTAGGCAAACAGCCCCAGCATTTT.

To note about this clonotype: A clone one base away is much larger, so this may be a read error. The J gene is TRBJ2-6, the V gene TRBV10-3; perhaps TRBD2 as D (5 bases). The CDR3 extends over 17 amino acids. Trimming stripped 4 bases from V and 0 bases from J, with 13 bases between. From germline, CDR1 is ENHRY and CDR2 SYGVKD. Here the CDR3 reads CAISGTGGPSGANVLTF. CDR3 nucleotide sequence: TGTGCCATCAGTGGGACTGGCGGCCCCTCTGGGGCCAACGTCCTGACTTTC.

This clonotype was picked up a small number of times. The DNA for the CDR3 is TGTGCCAGCAGTAGCCCCAGTGAAGGGCTCTCTGGAAACACCATATATTTT. Translating gives CASSSPSEGLSGNTIYF. This rearrangement joins TRBV12-3 or TRBV12-4 to TRBJ1-3; no definite D call. V shed 5 bases and J shed 0 bases, with 17 bases lying between them. There are 17 residues in the CDR3.

The chain couples TRBV7-9 to TRBJ2-7; D may be TRBD2 (6 bases). The CDR3 contains 16 residues. Trimming cost V 4 bases and J 2 bases, with 18 bases left between them. Germline V gives CDR1 SEHNR, CDR2 FQNEAQ (reference sequence). The CDR3 DNA sequence: TGTGCCAGCAGCTCCTTTACGGGACTTACCGCCTACGAGCAGTACTTC. This gives the protein CASSSFTGLTAYEQYF. The variable domain in full, completed from reference TRBV7-9 and TRBJ2-7, reads DTGVSQNPRHKITKRGQNVTFRCDPISEHNRLYWYRQTLGQGPEFLTYFQNEAQLEKSRLLSDRFSAERPKGSFSTLEIQRTEQGDSAMYLCASSSFTGLTAYEQYFGPGTRLTVT.